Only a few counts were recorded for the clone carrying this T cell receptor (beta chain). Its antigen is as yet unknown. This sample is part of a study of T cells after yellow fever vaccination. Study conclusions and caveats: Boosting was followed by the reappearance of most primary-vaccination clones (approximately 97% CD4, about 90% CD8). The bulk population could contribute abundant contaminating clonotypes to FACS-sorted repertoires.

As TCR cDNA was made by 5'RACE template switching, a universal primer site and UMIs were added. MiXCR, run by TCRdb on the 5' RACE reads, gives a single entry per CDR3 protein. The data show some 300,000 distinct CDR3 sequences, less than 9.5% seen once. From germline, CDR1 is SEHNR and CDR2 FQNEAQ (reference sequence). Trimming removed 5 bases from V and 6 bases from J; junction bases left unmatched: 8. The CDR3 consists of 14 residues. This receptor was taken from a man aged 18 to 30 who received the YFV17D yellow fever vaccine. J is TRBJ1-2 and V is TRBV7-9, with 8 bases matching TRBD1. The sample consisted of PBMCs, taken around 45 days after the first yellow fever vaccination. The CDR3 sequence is CASSLGQGENGYTF. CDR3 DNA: TGTGCCAGCAGCCTTGGACAGGGAGAGAATGGCTACACCTTC.